This T cell receptor beta chain was recorded in a study of cytomegalovirus exposure and HLA in healthy donors. Study information: A later analysis reported the approximately 120 validation repertoires used the same platform as the 666 first-cohort repertoires.

From the 120-subject validation cohort, which was separate from the approximately 700-subject first cohort, the donors were drawn. This clone was seen just once. The antigen is undetermined. General observations from the study: According to a subsequent analysis, TCR clusters from the first cohort were inclined to appear together in the roughly 130 validation repertoires.

This table comes from immunoSEQ multiplex PCR, and its TCRdb copy is limited to in-frame clones, with some not included. The table lists some 250,000 clones, 90% of them singletons. The sample taken for sequencing was PBMCs. The TCR was taken from a woman aged 18-29 years in good health and CMV-seronegative.

The CDR3 here is CASSIRHQGREQYF. The CDR3 DNA is TGTGCCAGTAGTATCCGACACCAGGGGAGAGAGCAGTACTTC. The rearrangement joins TRBV19 to TRBJ2-7; tentatively, D is TRBD1 (6 bases). The CDR3 is made up of 14 amino acids. Trimming cost V 3 bases and J 7 bases, with 16 bases left between them. CDR1 and CDR2 from the germline V gene are LNHDA and SQIVND (reference sequence).